Listed here are 32 T cell receptor beta chains from one sample, sequenced in a study of shared clonotypes between healthy human individuals. Data came from immunoSEQ multiplex PCR; TCRdb stores just in-frame clones and leaves some out. The profile shows some 1 million clones, about 75% of them singletons. The sequencing sample was made of memory CD4+ T cells sorted from blood. Subset: CD45RA-negative fraction. The receptors here all came from a man aged 18 to 30 in good health.

This sequence joins TRBV10-3 and TRBJ1-1; 10 bases are shared with TRBD1. CDR3 length: 14 amino acids. V shed 6 bases, J shed 4 bases, and the junction held 5 bases outside the gene matches. Germline lookup yields CDR1 ENHRY and CDR2 SYGVKD. The CDR3 coding sequence is TGTGCCATCAGAGGACAGGGGGAGGGCACTGAAGCTTTCTTT. It specifies CAIRGQGEGTEAFF.

This chain joins TRBV9 and TRBJ2-3; 11 nucleotides align to TRBD2. CDR3 length: 16 residues. V lost 4 bases, J lost 0 bases, and 4 bases stayed unmatched. CDR1 is SGDLS, CDR2 YYNGEE, per germline. The CDR3 DNA reads as TGTGCCAGCAGCACACTAGCGGGAGTAAGCACAGATACGCAGTATTTT. Translated, it gives CASSTLAGVSTDTQYF.

The CDR3 sequence: CASFASGSSITGELFF. The CDR3, as DNA: TGCGCCAGCTTCGCTAGCGGGAGTTCTATCACCGGGGAGCTGTTTTTT. This chain uses TRBV5-1 with TRBJ2-2, with 10 bases matching TRBD2. Looked up from germline, CDR1 is SGHRS and CDR2 is YFSETQ. The junction had 10 bases not matched to a gene; V was cut back by 7 bases and J by 4 bases. The CDR3 is 16 residues long. Together with reference TRBV5-1 and TRBJ2-2, the CDR3 gives the full variable domain: KAGVTQTPRYLIKTRGQQVTLSCSPISGHRSVSWYQQTPGQGLQFLFEYFSETQRNKGNFPGRFSGRQFSNSRSEMNVSTLELGDSALYLCASFASGSSITGELFFGEGSRLTVL.

This clone has just a few counts. This chain connects TRBV30 to TRBJ1-1; tentative D call: TRBD1 (5 bases). The ends were cut back, 3 bases at V and 7 bases at J, with 18 bases in the middle. The CDR3 consists of 14 residues. In germline, CDR1 is GTSNPN, CDR2 SVGIG (reference sequence). The CDR3 sequence is CAWRMGPQAGEAFF. The DNA for the CDR3 is TGTGCCTGGAGGATGGGACCGCAGGCTGGTGAAGCTTTCTTT.

The V gene is TRBV19, the J gene TRBJ1-1; the D gene is possibly TRBD1 (5 bases). This CDR3 spans 12 amino acids. Germline V gene data show CDR1 as LNHDA and CDR2 as SQIVND (reference sequence). The V end was cut by 9 bases, the J end by 7 bases, with 15 bases between. DNA for the CDR3: TGTGCCAGCCAATCGGACGGGGGTGAAGCTTTCTTT. This gives the protein CASQSDGGEAFF.

This chain joins TRBV6-1 and TRBJ2-1, with 7 bases fitting TRBD1. Germline-derived CDR1 and CDR2 are MNHNS and SASEGT. The CDR3 spans 15 residues. J was trimmed by 8 bases and V by 5 bases; bases with no gene match: 12. The CDR3 DNA sequence: TGTGCCAGCAGTCTACGGACAGGTCCCGGGTATGAGCAGTTCTTC. It specifies CASSLRTGPGYEQFF.

This clone has just one count. This sequence joins TRBV28 and TRBJ1-2, with D perhaps matching TRBD1 (6 bases). V was pared by 7 bases and J by 3 bases, with 21 bases between. Germline V gene sequence: CDR1 MDHEN, CDR2 SYDVKM. The CDR3 is made up of 16 amino acids. CDR3 nucleotide sequence: TGTGCCAGCACCACGCTCTTGGCGGGGGCTCACTATGGCTACACCTTC. Translated, it gives CASTTLLAGAHYGYTF.

This chain joins TRBV5-1 and TRBJ2-2; D could derive from TRBD1 or TRBD2 (5 bases each). This CDR3 spans 17 amino acids. CDR1 and CDR2 from the germline V gene are SGHRS and YFSETQ. The ends were cut back, 4 bases at V and 6 bases at J, with 22 bases in the middle. CDR3 DNA: TGCGCCAGCAGCCCCCGCGAGGGGCGCGAATTGTCCGGGGAGCTGTTTTTT. Its protein is CASSPREGRELSGELFF.

The rearrangement uses TRBV4-3 and TRBJ2-5, with D maybe TRBD2 (5 bases). Germline V gene sequence: CDR1 LGHNA, CDR2 YSLEER. The CDR3 extends over 15 amino acids. Trimming took off 0 bases at V and 4 bases at J, with 12 bases between the two ends. CDR3: CASSQDLRGGETQYF. The CDR3 nucleotides read TGCGCCAGCAGCCAAGATCTCAGAGGAGGAGAGACCCAGTACTTC.

A remark on this clone: This same CDR3 is encoded by further DNA sequences in the sample. This chain connects TRBV30 to TRBJ2-2; D is uncertain. Trimming left V 0 bases short and J 8 bases short, with 4 bases between. The CDR3 is 11 residues long. CDR1 GTSNPN and CDR2 SVGIG come from the germline V gene (reference sequence). CDR3 region: CAWSVGGELFF. The DNA of the CDR3 is TGTGCCTGGAGTGTCGGAGGGGAGCTGTTTTTT. The whole variable domain, filled in from reference TRBV30 and TRBJ2-2, reads SQTIHQWPATLVQPVGSPLSLECTVEGTSNPNLYWYRQAAGRGLQLLFYSVGIGQISSEVPQNLSASRPQDRQFILSSKKLLLSDSGFYLCAWSVGGELFFGEGSRLTVL.

The chain couples TRBV5-1 to TRBJ2-3; D is ambiguous. This CDR3 comprises 13 residues. Germline V gene lookup returns CDR1 SGHRS and CDR2 YFSETQ. The germline V and J ends were trimmed by 4 bases and 1 base, with 7 bases remaining between them. CDR3 sequence reads: CASSGPGTDTQYF. CDR3 sequence (DNA): TGCGCCAGCAGCGGACCGGGCACAGATACGCAGTATTTT.

J is TRBJ2-3 and V is TRBV19; D uncertain. V was clipped by 1 base and J by 2 bases, with 10 bases between them. Germline CDR1 LNHDA, CDR2 SQIVND (reference sequence). This CDR3 spans 15 amino acids. The CDR3 here is CASSIGSGATDTQYF. DNA for the CDR3: TGTGCCAGTAGTATAGGGTCAGGAGCCACAGATACGCAGTATTTT.

V usage is TRBV27 and J usage is TRBJ2-7, with no clear D. The CDR3 is made up of 15 amino acids. Germline-derived CDR1 and CDR2 are MNHEY and SMNVEV (reference sequence). Trimming took 2 bases from V and 2 from J, leaving 13 bases between them. CDR3 bases: TGTGCCAGCAGTTTAGTGGCAGGTGGAACCTACGAGCAGTACTTC. Its translation: CASSLVAGGTYEQYF.

This clone was detected once. The rearrangement joins TRBV28 to TRBJ2-7; tentatively, D is TRBD1 or TRBD2 (5 bases each). V was cut by 8 bases and J by 0 bases, with 17 bases left in between. The CDR3 sequence is 15 residues long. Germline CDR1 reads MDHEN; CDR2 reads SYDVKM. CDR3 region: CASATLRGLSYEQYF. In DNA form, the CDR3 reads TGTGCCAGCGCCACCCTACGGGGCCTCTCCTACGAGCAGTACTTC.

DNA for the CDR3: TGCAGTGCTACACGAAACTATGGCTACACCTTC. Translating it yields CSATRNYGYTF. The chain recombines TRBV20-1 with TRBJ1-2, with D hard to call. There are 11 residues in the CDR3. Trimming took 4 bases from V and 2 from J, leaving 5 bases between them. CDR1 and CDR2 from the germline V gene are DFQATT and SNEGSKA (reference sequence).

V and J are TRBV7-9 and TRBJ1-2; a weak D match, TRBD1 (5 bases). The CDR3 runs 14 residues. V lost 4 bases and J lost 4, with 13 bases in between. CDR1 and CDR2 from the germline V gene are SEHNR and FQNEAQ (reference sequence). The CDR3 loop reads CASSSLGGVYGYTF. The CDR3 region has the DNA TGTGCCAGCAGCTCCCTGGGGGGGGTCTATGGCTACACCTTC. Combining the CDR3 with reference TRBV7-9 and TRBJ1-2 gives the whole variable domain DTGVSQNPRHKITKRGQNVTFRCDPISEHNRLYWYRQTLGQGPEFLTYFQNEAQLEKSRLLSDRFSAERPKGSFSTLEIQRTEQGDSAMYLCASSSLGGVYGYTFGSGTRLTVV.

Remarks on this clone: Distinct nucleotide sequences in the sample also encode this CDR3. V and J are TRBV29-1 and TRBJ2-1; TRBD1 might be the D (5 bases). The CDR3 runs to 14 residues. CDR1 and CDR2 (germline): SQVTM, ANQGSEA. Trimming stripped 3 bases from V and 0 bases from J, with 9 bases between. CDR3 nucleotides: TGCAGCGTTGATCAGGGTGGCTCCTACAATGAGCAGTTCTTC. It codes for CSVDQGGSYNEQFF.

A single count supports this clone. This chain uses TRBV25-1 with TRBJ2-1; 8 positions match TRBD2. Trimming removed 4 bases from V and 4 bases from J; junction bases left unmatched: 3. Germline V gene data show CDR1 as MGHDK and CDR2 as SYGVNS. The CDR3 has 14 amino acids. CDR3 in amino acids: CASSGTSRYNEQFF. The DNA of the CDR3 is TGTGCCAGCAGTGGGACTAGCAGATACAATGAGCAGTTCTTC.

This clone was seen a single time. The chain is built from TRBV6-6 and TRBJ2-2; possible D gene TRBD1, 6 bases. The germline V gene encodes CDR1 MNHNY and CDR2 SVGAGI (reference sequence). This CDR3 has 15 amino acids. The ends were cut back, 2 bases at V and 7 bases at J, with 14 bases in the middle. The CDR3 sequence is CASSYPQGQSGELFF. The CDR3 DNA follows: TGTGCCAGCAGTTACCCGCAGGGGCAAAGCGGGGAGCTGTTTTTT.

This clone is labeled medium-sized. This CDR3 is also generated by other DNA sequences in the sample. The rearrangement uses TRBV7-8 and TRBJ2-7; D may correspond to TRBD1 or TRBD2 (6 bases each). This CDR3 region has 13 residues. Trimming stripped 0 bases from V and 6 bases from J, with 9 bases between. Germline V lookup: CDR1 SGHVS, CDR2 FQNEAQ. In DNA, the CDR3 is TGTGCCAGCAGCTTAGCTGGGGGGCGCGAGCAGTACTTC. Encoded protein: CASSLAGGREQYF.

The chain combines TRBV27 with TRBJ2-7; either TRBD1 or TRBD2 may fit D (6 bases each). Looked up from germline, CDR1 is MNHEY and CDR2 is SMNVEV (reference sequence). The CDR3 sequence is 14 residues long. V gave up 5 bases and J gave up 6 bases, with 17 bases separating them. CDR3 region: CASSPWGAMGEQYF. The CDR3 nucleotides read TGTGCCAGCAGTCCATGGGGGGCTATGGGCGAGCAGTACTTC.

This clone showed up just once. This sample includes further DNA sequences coding for the same CDR3. V and J are TRBV28 and TRBJ1-6; D possibly corresponds to TRBD1 (5 bases). The CDR3 runs to 15 residues. Germline CDR1 and CDR2: MDHEN and SYDVKM. V was clipped by 8 bases and J by 0 bases, with 11 bases between them. The CDR3 sequence is CASRPGGSYNSPLHF. The CDR3 nucleotides read TGTGCCAGCCGTCCGGGGGGCTCCTATAATTCACCCCTCCACTTT.

The chain couples TRBV18 to TRBJ2-7, with TRBD1 matching 10 bases. This CDR3 region has 15 residues. With 0 bases clipped from V and 6 bases from J, the junction kept 5 bases outside the gene matches. CDR1 and CDR2 from the germline V gene are KGHSH and LQKENI. In DNA form, the CDR3 reads TGTGCCAGCTCACCACCGGGACAGGGGAGTGGCGAGCAGTACTTC. This sequence encodes CASSPPGQGSGEQYF.

The count of this clone is one. The J gene is TRBJ2-3, the V gene TRBV5-1; 7 bases map to TRBD1. The CDR3 contains 14 residues. V shed 1 base and J 4 bases; nucleotides not matched to a gene: 3. The germline V gene has CDR1 SGHRS and CDR2 YFSETQ. The CDR3 loop reads CASSLNRGSDTQYF. CDR3 bases: TGCGCCAGCAGCTTGAACAGGGGCTCAGATACGCAGTATTTT.

This clone occurred once. The V call is TRBV2, the J call TRBJ2-7; D is uncertain. The CDR3 totals 16 residues. V was shortened by 3 bases and J by 7 bases, with 22 bases between the two germline ends. Germline CDR1 and CDR2: SNHLY and FYNNEI. The CDR3 sequence: CASSDVKGTISGEQYF. DNA of the CDR3: TGTGCCAGCAGTGATGTAAAGGGAACTATTTCGGGTGAGCAGTACTTC.

The V gene is TRBV5-1, the J gene TRBJ2-7; D is uncertain. The CDR3 is 14 residues long. CDR1 and CDR2 from the germline V gene are SGHRS and YFSETQ. V lost 4 bases, J lost 4 bases, and 15 bases lay in between. CDR3 DNA sequence: TGCGCCAGCAGCGCGGACGGCGCGCGGTACGAGCAGTACTTC. It translates to CASSADGARYEQYF.

The J gene is TRBJ1-1, the V gene TRBV5-5; TRBD1 aligns across 7 bases. The CDR3 covers 14 residues. The germline V gene encodes CDR1 SGHKS and CDR2 YYEKEE (reference sequence). The junction had 8 bases not matched to a gene; V was cut back by 4 bases and J by 5 bases. The CDR3 sequence is CASSSETGYTEAFF. Written as DNA, the CDR3 is TGTGCCAGCAGCAGCGAGACAGGGTATACTGAAGCTTTCTTT.

The genes are TRBV5-6 and TRBJ1-5; 8 bases fit TRBD1. Germline loops: CDR1 SGHDT, CDR2 YYEEEE. The CDR3 has 15 residues. Losses at the gene ends were 4 bases for V and 2 bases for J; bases not matched to a gene: 5. In DNA, the CDR3 is TGTGCCAGCAGCACTACAGGGGGTGGCAATCAGCCCCAGCATTTT. Protein: CASSTTGGGNQPQHF.

V usage is TRBV5-1 and J usage is TRBJ1-5; 10 nucleotides match TRBD1. CDR3 length: 16 residues. The germline CDR1 and CDR2 sequences are SGHRS and YFSETQ. Losses at the gene ends were 0 bases for V and 4 bases for J; bases not matched to a gene: 4. CDR3 DNA sequence: TGCGCCAGCAGCTTGGCAGGGACAGGGGTTAATCAGCCCCAGCATTTT. It specifies CASSLAGTGVNQPQHF.

The V gene is TRBV18, the J gene TRBJ1-4; 9 positions match TRBD1. Trimming at V came to 5 bases and at J to 3 bases, leaving 4 bases not matched to a gene. The CDR3 contains 15 residues. Germline loops: CDR1 KGHSH, CDR2 LQKENI. The CDR3 nucleotides read TGTGCCAGCTCAACTTACAGGGGGCCTAATGAAAAACTGTTTTTT. It codes for CASSTYRGPNEKLFF.

This rearrangement joins TRBV6-1 to TRBJ1-1; 7 nucleotides align to TRBD1. The CDR3 has 14 amino acids. Germline CDR1 reads MNHNS; CDR2 reads SASEGT. V shed 7 bases, J shed 0 bases, and the junction held 5 bases outside the gene matches. CDR3 region: CASTKTGMNTEAFF. The CDR3 region has the DNA TGTGCCAGCACCAAGACAGGGATGAACACTGAAGCTTTCTTT.

Of note for this clone: Different DNA sequences within this sample yield the same CDR3. V gene TRBV11-2 combines with J gene TRBJ1-1; D is undetermined. CDR1 is SGHAT and CDR2 is FQNNGV in the germline V gene. This CDR3 is 14 amino acids long. Deletions cut 1 base from V and 1 base from J, with 7 bases between. In nucleotides, the CDR3 is TGTGCCAGCAGCTTAGTGAGAGGGAACACTGAAGCTTTCTTT. This sequence encodes CASSLVRGNTEAFF. Filled out from reference TRBV11-2 and TRBJ1-1, the complete variable domain reads EAGVAQSPRYKIIEKRQSVAFWCNPISGHATLYWYQQILGQGPKLLIQFQNNGVVDDSQLPKDRFSAERLKGVDSTLKIQPAKLEDSAVYLCASSLVRGNTEAFFGQGTRLTVV.